This T cell receptor (beta chain) was sequenced during a study of human T cells and chemical hapten exposure (dated by TCRdb to the early 2020s). The study in broad terms: For sensitization, 2% DPC in acetone was applied to a 2 cm by 2 cm area of upper inner arm skin. Throughout the approximately 23-week study period, patients were also given weekly therapeutic DPC doses on the scalp. Patch testing was performed on the upper back with Finn chambers containing 0.01% DPC, and the patch tests were scored after 6 days according to International Contact Dermatitis Research Group standards. The mostly female patient cohort included alopecia areata with under or over 50% scalp involvement, alopecia totalis and alopecia universalis. Libraries were pooled for sequencing, and per-sample TCR yields varied mainly because of small differences in library volumes within the pool. Peripheral blood TCR repertoire changes were tracked in vivo in alopecia patients during primary and secondary sensitization to the hapten diphenylcyclopropenone (DPC). Patient blood was sampled pre-sensitization (week 0) and at 2, 6 and about 24 weeks after DPC sensitization. For TCR sequencing, blood came from about 29 alopecia patients at anywhere from one to four time points (pre-sensitization, 2, 6 and 24 weeks). General conclusions and limits of the study: Because all patients had alopecia, a presumed autoimmune disease, the immune response of the patients might differ from that of healthy individuals. Patch test score was positively correlated with the number of PT1 expanded TCRs, with significance at thresholds 8, 16 and 32 but not at 4. The number of TCRs above 1 in 1000 frequency did not change with DPC sensitization; there was no evidence of global repertoire structure alterations. Expanded TCRs formed significantly more large CDR3 similarity clusters than pre-sensitization or healthy control sets, consistent with antigen-driven responses. Repeated subsampling changed both the strength of the expansion versus patch-test correlation and the threshold at which the correlation became significant.

The CDR3 sequence holds 16 residues, the cysteine and phenylalanine included. Kept here is only the CDR3 DNA, which spans 48 bases and is read in frame from base 1. V ends up 1 base short and J 1 base short, with an unmatched junction base count of 5. In the germline V gene, CDR1 corresponds to LGHNA and CDR2 to YNFKEQ. Per the publication, the time point label means: pre-sensitization, week 0. The treatment or condition label here, explained by the study, means: therapeutic diphenylcyclopropenone sensitization with weekly scalp DPC. At every patch-test visit, the blood draw took place before the patch test was put on. Patients were eligible if aged 18 to 70, diagnosed with alopecia and judged suitable for DPC therapy, and pregnant patients were excluded. Total RNA was extracted from unfractionated whole blood collected in Tempus Blood RNA tubes. This clonotype was picked up many times. Its antigen specificity is not known. No much larger clonotype is one base removed from it; base qualities were not supplied.

Libraries came from RACE. The instrument was a NextSeq 500. During library preparation, unique molecular identifiers were attached to individual cDNA molecules so that TCRs could be counted in a quantitative, reproducible way. From each blood RNA sample, both TCR alpha and TCR beta chains were sequenced. The source study handled its data this way. Samples had a median of 95,638 TCRs, with a range from about 23,224 to 750,000. V, J and CDR3 annotation of the TCR reads was performed with the Decombinator software suite. For PS versus PT1 abundance plots, all samples were subsampled to the same number of TCRs (28,000). Expanded TCRs were defined as absent before sensitization and observed at least eight times at the 2-week time point. Using fastp trimming at Q25 and MiXCR clonotype assembly, TCRdb reanalyzed the public sequencing data and kept in-frame beta chains. All rows with the same CDR3 protein become a single entry with the most common DNA and genes. The V and J calls here are based on TCRdb, not the publication. For this sample there are more than 50,000 distinct CDR3 sequences; around 6.6% appear just once. Of the sample, approximately 1.6% falls within the top ten clones.

The rearranged chain carries TRBV4-2 and TRBJ2-3; 7 middle bases align to TRBD2. This TCR was sampled from a woman in her 30s with alopecia areata. Some clones in this sample may be carry-over from other donors' samples. Here the sequenced sample was whole blood, taken in connection with sensitization to the hapten diphenylcyclopropenone (DPC). The CDR3 here reads CASSQALAAGTDTQYF. The DNA sequence is given as TGTGCCAGCAGCCAAGCCCTAGCGGCGGGCACAGATACGCAGTATTTT.